The clone carrying this TCR beta chain was detected a few times. Both 60 Vbeta primers and 13 Jbeta primers went into the PCR. Sequenced by immunoSEQ multiplex PCR; TCRdb stores in-frame clones only, minus some. In the table there are around 150,000 clones, around 77% of which are singletons. In germline, CDR1 is MNHNY, CDR2 SVGAGI (reference sequence). The CDR3 loop spans 11 amino acids. This specimen belongs to a study of cytomegalovirus exposure and HLA in healthy donors. The overall study: Previous work identified 95 million to 140 million unique TCR beta sequences from about 179 million T cells.

V gene TRBV6-6 combines with J gene TRBJ1-4; D gene ambiguous. The sequence was collected from a man under 40 in good health and CMV-seronegative. Sequenced sample: PBMCs. The CDR3 loop is CATRSNEKLFF. The CDR3 DNA reads TGTGCTACACGCAGTAATGAAAAACTGTTTTTT.